The 22 T cell receptor beta chains below come from one sample, sequenced in a study of T cells after yellow fever vaccination. TCRdb reprocessed the 5' RACE reads via MiXCR and lists one record per CDR3 protein. In the table there are 500,000 to 650,000 distinct CDR3 sequences, around 17% of which are singletons. The input for sequencing was PBMCs, taken around 5 days after the first yellow fever vaccination. These receptors were obtained from a man younger than 35 who received the YFV17D yellow fever vaccine.

In this sample, this clonotype turned up a few times. The J gene is TRBJ1-5, the V gene TRBV5-1; 7 bases are a match to TRBD1. The CDR3 length is 14 residues. V shed 0 bases, J shed 6 bases, and the junction held 3 bases outside the gene matches. Germline V gives CDR1 SGHRS, CDR2 YFSETQ. CDR3 DNA sequence: TGCGCCAGCAGCTTGGGGGACAGCCTTCAGCCCCAGCATTTT. It translates to CASSLGDSLQPQHF. Based on the CDR3 plus reference TRBV5-1 and TRBJ1-5, the full variable domain is KAGVTQTPRYLIKTRGQQVTLSCSPISGHRSVSWYQQTPGQGLQFLFEYFSETQRNKGNFPGRFSGRQFSNSRSEMNVSTLELGDSALYLCASSLGDSLQPQHFGDGTRLSIL.

This clonotype has more than one count but fewer than ten. This chain joins TRBV12-3 or TRBV12-4 and TRBJ2-3; D is possibly TRBD1 or TRBD2 (5 bases each). The CDR3 is 16 residues long. Trimming removed 3 bases from V and 3 bases from J, with 16 bases in between. The DNA of the CDR3 is TGTGCCAGCAGTTTGCTCCGGGACGGATTAACAGATACGCAGTATTTT. It yields the protein CASSLLRDGLTDTQYF.

The chain joins TRBV12-3 or TRBV12-4 to TRBJ2-5, with 7 bases that match TRBD1. CDR3 size: 13 residues. With V trimmed by 6 bases and J by 5 bases, 6 bases remained unmatched. The CDR3 region has the DNA TGTGCCAGCAGCAACAGGGGTGGGGAGACCCAGTACTTC. This gives the protein CASSNRGGETQYF.

This clonotype was counted only a few times. The rearrangement links TRBV6-1 to TRBJ2-7, with 8 bases aligning to TRBD2. The germline gives CDR1 MNHNS, CDR2 SASEGT. Unmatched junction bases numbered 3, after V lost 1 base and J lost 1 base. There are 15 residues in the CDR3. Here the CDR3 DNA reads TGTGCCAGCAGTGAAGGGGCTAGCGGGTCCTACGAGCAGTACGTC. The encoded protein is CASSEGASGSYEQYV.

This rearrangement joins TRBV20-1 to TRBJ1-5; 10 bases are a match to TRBD1. Trimming at V came to 2 bases and at J to 6 bases, leaving 4 bases not matched to a gene. CDR1 is DFQATT and CDR2 is SNEGSKA in the germline V gene (reference sequence). The CDR3 runs to 14 residues. CDR3 region: CSARRQGARQPQHF. The CDR3 nucleotides read TGCAGTGCTAGAAGACAGGGGGCTCGTCAGCCCCAGCATTTT.

This rearrangement joins TRBV7-8 to TRBJ2-5, with 8 bases aligning to TRBD1. The CDR3 totals 15 residues. The V and J ends lost 10 bases and 1 base, in that order; junction bases with no gene match: 11. Germline loops: CDR1 SGHVS, CDR2 FQNEAQ. CDR3 DNA: TGTGCCACCATCAAGGACAGGGCCTTCCAAGAGACCCAGTACTTC. It yields the protein CATIKDRAFQETQYF.

The chain combines TRBV12-3 or TRBV12-4 with TRBJ2-5; 8 bases are shared with TRBD1. The CDR3 is 15 amino acids. V gave up 3 bases and J gave up 2 bases; unmatched junction bases: 5. CDR3 residues: CASSLGTGQQETQYF. DNA of the CDR3: TGTGCCAGCAGTTTGGGGACAGGCCAACAAGAGACCCAGTACTTC.

Only a few counts were recorded for this clonotype. Here the CDR3 DNA reads TGTGCCAGCAGTCGTCGGACGGGCTCCTACGAGCAGTACGTC. It codes for CASSRRTGSYEQYV. The chain employs TRBV7-2 and TRBJ2-7; D gene unclear. The CDR3 loop spans 14 amino acids. Trimming removed 6 bases at V and 0 bases at J, with 12 bases between. The V gene's germline CDR1 is SGHTA and CDR2 FQGNSA.

This clonotype turned up a few times. The chain combines TRBV4-3 with TRBJ2-2, with D possibly called TRBD1 or TRBD2 (5 bases each). There are 15 residues in the CDR3. V lost 4 bases and J 6 bases, leaving 15 bases between the germline ends. Germline CDR1 and CDR2: LGHNA and YSLEER. The CDR3 DNA reads TGCGCCAGCAGCCTAGTAAGAGGGGATCCCGGGGAGCTGTTTTTT. This sequence encodes CASSLVRGDPGELFF.

This clonotype appeared a few times. The genes are TRBV9 and TRBJ1-6, with D perhaps matching TRBD1 (5 bases). The CDR3 has 15 residues. Per germline, CDR1 SGDLS and CDR2 YYNGEE. Trimming shortened V by 0 bases and J by 10 bases, and 14 bases separated the two germline ends. The CDR3 nucleotides are TGTGCCAGCAGCGTAGCTCCGGCAGGGCCCTCACCCCTCCACTTT. This encodes CASSVAPAGPSPLHF.

This clonotype was counted a few times. This chain connects TRBV27 to TRBJ2-2, with D perhaps matching TRBD1 (6 bases). Germline V gene data show CDR1 as MNHEY and CDR2 as SMNVEV (reference sequence). V was clipped by 5 bases and J by 2 bases, with 12 bases between them. The CDR3 extends over 15 amino acids. Written as DNA, the CDR3 is TGTGCCAGCAGTGCACAGGGAAGAAACACCGGGGAGCTGTTTTTT. The encoded protein is CASSAQGRNTGELFF.

This clonotype has a handful of counts. The chain recombines TRBV6-5 with TRBJ2-1, with 7 bases matching TRBD2. This CDR3 has 14 residues. The junction had 4 bases not matched to a gene; V was cut back by 0 bases and J by 8 bases. Germline V gene sequence: CDR1 MNHEY, CDR2 SVGAGI. The CDR3 bases are TGTGCCAGCAGTTACTCGGGGGGGGGGTATGAGCAGTTCTTC. It specifies CASSYSGGGYEQFF.

The V gene is TRBV7-2, the J gene TRBJ1-2; the D is unclear. Germline lookup yields CDR1 SGHTA and CDR2 FQGNSA. This CDR3 region has 15 residues. The V gene lost 3 bases and the J gene lost 4 bases, with 15 bases spanning the gap. The CDR3 nucleotides are TGTGCCAGCAGCTTGCTCATGGGGATTACCTATGGCTACACCTTC. Translating it yields CASSLLMGITYGYTF.

This clonotype was seen many times. CDR3 sequence reads: CASSLARTGSNQPQHF. The CDR3, as DNA: TGTGCCAGCAGCTTAGCCCGGACAGGATCCAATCAGCCCCAGCATTTT. V usage is TRBV7-2 and J usage is TRBJ1-5; 7 bases are a match to TRBD1. With 0 bases clipped from V and 3 bases from J, the junction kept 5 bases outside the gene matches. In germline, CDR1 is SGHTA, CDR2 FQGNSA. CDR3 length equals 16 residues.

This clonotype appeared many times. The CDR3 DNA is TGTGCCTGGAGTCCCCCCGGGGGGTTCACCGGGGAGCTGTTTTTT. The encoded protein is CAWSPPGGFTGELFF. This chain links TRBV30 with TRBJ2-2; the match to TRBD2 covers 7 bases. The germline V gene has CDR1 GTSNPN and CDR2 SVGIG (reference sequence). The CDR3 has 15 residues. V was clipped by 2 bases and J by 4 bases; unmatched bases: 7.

The rearrangement uses TRBV5-1 and TRBJ2-5; D is unresolved. The CDR3 totals 17 residues. V gave up 5 bases and J gave up 4 bases, with 24 bases separating them. Germline values: CDR1 SGHRS, CDR2 YFSETQ. In DNA form, the CDR3 reads TGCGCCAGCAGTCTGAACGCCGGCTGGGAAATGCCAGAGACCCAGTACTTC. Its protein is CASSLNAGWEMPETQYF. Looking up the rest from reference TRBV5-1 and TRBJ2-5 gives the full variable domain: KAGVTQTPRYLIKTRGQQVTLSCSPISGHRSVSWYQQTPGQGLQFLFEYFSETQRNKGNFPGRFSGRQFSNSRSEMNVSTLELGDSALYLCASSLNAGWEMPETQYFGPGTRLLVL.

This clonotype was counted only a few times. This chain joins TRBV12-3 or TRBV12-4 and TRBJ1-1, with D possibly TRBD1 on 6 matching bases. V gave up 5 bases and J gave up 1 base, with 11 bases separating them. The CDR3 runs to 14 residues. The CDR3 coding sequence is TGTGCCAGCAGTATGGACAGAGCGAACACTGAAGCTTTCTTT. It translates to CASSMDRANTEAFF.

The gene calls are TRBV3-1 and TRBJ2-5, with TRBD2 matching 9 bases. The V gene end was trimmed by 2 bases and the J gene end by 1 base; junction bases not matched to a gene: 2. The germline V gene encodes CDR1 LGHDT and CDR2 YNNKEL (reference sequence). This CDR3 comprises 15 residues. The CDR3: CASSQPSGAQETQYF. The CDR3 DNA is TGTGCCAGCAGCCAACCTAGCGGGGCCCAAGAGACCCAGTACTTC.

This rearrangement joins TRBV5-6 to TRBJ2-5, with 8 bases fitting TRBD1. CDR1 and CDR2 from the germline V gene are SGHDT and YYEEEE. The junction had 10 bases not matched to a gene; V was cut back by 4 bases and J by 5 bases. CDR3 length equals 15 residues. The CDR3: CASSPLDRARETQYF. The DNA of the CDR3 is TGTGCCAGCAGCCCCCTGGACAGGGCGAGGGAGACCCAGTACTTC. Full variable domain (missing parts from reference TRBV5-6 and TRBJ2-5): DAGVTQSPTHLIKTRGQQVTLRCSPKSGHDTVSWYQQALGQGPQFIFQYYEEEERQRGNFPDRFSGHQFPNYSSELNVNALLLGDSALYLCASSPLDRARETQYFGPGTRLLVL.

This clonotype has just a few counts. This chain connects TRBV5-1 to TRBJ2-2; 8 bases line up with TRBD1. CDR1 and CDR2 (germline): SGHRS, YFSETQ. The CDR3 spans 16 residues. The ends lost 6 bases at V and 0 bases at J; junction bases unmatched: 7. CDR3 coding DNA: TGCGCCAGCATTACAGGGGGGACTTCGAACACCGGGGAGCTGTTTTTT. Translating it yields CASITGGTSNTGELFF.

This clonotype was recorded at least ten times. The CDR3 nucleotides read TGTGCCAGCAGCTTCTTCCAAGAGACCCAGTACTTC. The encoded protein is CASSFFQETQYF. V gene TRBV7-2 combines with J gene TRBJ2-5; D unclear. Germline V gene lookup returns CDR1 SGHTA and CDR2 FQGNSA. The CDR3 totals 12 residues. V dropped 3 bases and J dropped 1 base, with 3 bases sitting between them.

This clonotype turned up a few times. This rearrangement joins TRBV6-2 or TRBV6-3 to TRBJ1-1; D call uncertain. The germline gives CDR1 MNHEY, CDR2 SVGEGT. The V gene lost 0 bases and the J gene lost 3 bases, with 11 bases spanning the gap. This CDR3 is 15 amino acids long. The CDR3 DNA follows: TGTGCCAGCAGTTACTCTTTAGACAAGGACACTGAAGCTTTCTTT. It yields the protein CASSYSLDKDTEAFF.